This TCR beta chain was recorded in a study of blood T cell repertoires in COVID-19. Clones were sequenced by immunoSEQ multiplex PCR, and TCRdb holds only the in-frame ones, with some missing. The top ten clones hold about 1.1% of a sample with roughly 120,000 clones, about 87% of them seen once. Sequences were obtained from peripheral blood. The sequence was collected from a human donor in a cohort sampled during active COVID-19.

In DNA, the CDR3 is TGTGCCAGCAGGACGGACAGGAGTAGCAATCAGCCCCAGCATTTT. As protein: CASRTDRSSNQPQHF. The V call is TRBV28, the J call TRBJ1-5, with 7 bases identical to TRBD1. The germline CDR1 and CDR2 sequences are MDHEN and SYDVKM. The V segment lost 6 bases and the J segment 0 bases; nucleotides outside the gene matches: 5. CDR3 length equals 15 residues.